Listed here is a single T cell receptor (beta chain). Its antigen is not known. The data were obtained in a study of identical twins. Overall study findings and caveats: It was possible that invariant MAIT and iNKT cells partly confounded the zero-insertion analyses. For out-of-frame alpha sequences shared by twins, low generation probability was in excess. Cord blood's abundant beta clonotypes had fewer insertions, unlike memory repertoires. A cross-sectional statistical analysis, not follow-up of the same donors, supported the conclusions.

The germline V gene has CDR1 SGHKS and CDR2 YYEKEE (reference sequence). With 5 bases removed from V and 6 bases from J, the gap between germline ends came to 15 bases. The CDR3 is made up of 13 amino acids. TCRdb reanalysed the 5' RACE reads using MiXCR and keeps one entry per CDR3 protein. The sample has under 300,000 distinct CDR3 sequences; around 8% are singletons. These data were also filed under a second study, of yellow fever vaccine responses in identical twins.

The sequencing sample was made of CD8+ T cells sorted from blood. This chain links TRBV5-5 with TRBJ2-7; perhaps TRBD1 as D (5 bases). This TCR was recovered from a young woman in good health. CDR3 bases: TGTGCCAGCAGTCCCGACATAAGGGGCGAGCAGTACTTC. It yields the protein CASSPDIRGEQYF.